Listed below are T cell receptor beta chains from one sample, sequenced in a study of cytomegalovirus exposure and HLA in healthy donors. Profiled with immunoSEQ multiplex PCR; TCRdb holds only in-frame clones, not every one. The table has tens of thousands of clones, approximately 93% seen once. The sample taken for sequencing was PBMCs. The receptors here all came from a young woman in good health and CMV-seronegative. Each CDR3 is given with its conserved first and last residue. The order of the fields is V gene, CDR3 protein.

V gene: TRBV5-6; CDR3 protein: CASSFLGTGHNRGEQYF
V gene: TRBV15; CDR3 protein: CATSRGSGQGISGYGYTF
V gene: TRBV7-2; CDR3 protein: CASSLQGGNSPLHF
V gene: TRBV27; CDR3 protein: CASSPLPTGRYEQYF
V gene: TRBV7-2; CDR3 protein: CASSWGTGGTGELFF
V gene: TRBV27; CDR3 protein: CASTTGAGELFF
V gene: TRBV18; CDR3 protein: CASSPFGQGKDTQYF
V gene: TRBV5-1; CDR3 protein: CASSPRGTGDYEQYF
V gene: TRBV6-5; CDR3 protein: CASSNWDRGRGYTF
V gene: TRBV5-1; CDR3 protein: CASSWGPSTDTQYF
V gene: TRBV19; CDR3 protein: CASSDRNYGYTF
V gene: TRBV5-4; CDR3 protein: CASSLPASGRSEAFF
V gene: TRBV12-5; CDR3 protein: CASGLVLDTEPQHF
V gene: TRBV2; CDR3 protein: CASSVQQRGTGNGYTF
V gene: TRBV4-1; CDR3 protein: CASSQVSGRHSGTDTQYF
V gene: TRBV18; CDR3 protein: CASSPSMNTEAFF
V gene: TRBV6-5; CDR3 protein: CASSYKGQGAIGYTF
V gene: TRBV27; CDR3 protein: CASSHLLQGGTEAFF
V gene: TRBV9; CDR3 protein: CASSVAVGGGHNEQFF
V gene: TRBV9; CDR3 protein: CASSSLGSNTEAFF
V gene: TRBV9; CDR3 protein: CASSLGGETGNTIYF
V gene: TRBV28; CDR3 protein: CASAKGGTDTQYF
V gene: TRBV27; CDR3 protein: CASSFIGGGEQYF
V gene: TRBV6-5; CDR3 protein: CASSYSQGRNEQYF
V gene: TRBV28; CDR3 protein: CASSLRGGGRETQYF